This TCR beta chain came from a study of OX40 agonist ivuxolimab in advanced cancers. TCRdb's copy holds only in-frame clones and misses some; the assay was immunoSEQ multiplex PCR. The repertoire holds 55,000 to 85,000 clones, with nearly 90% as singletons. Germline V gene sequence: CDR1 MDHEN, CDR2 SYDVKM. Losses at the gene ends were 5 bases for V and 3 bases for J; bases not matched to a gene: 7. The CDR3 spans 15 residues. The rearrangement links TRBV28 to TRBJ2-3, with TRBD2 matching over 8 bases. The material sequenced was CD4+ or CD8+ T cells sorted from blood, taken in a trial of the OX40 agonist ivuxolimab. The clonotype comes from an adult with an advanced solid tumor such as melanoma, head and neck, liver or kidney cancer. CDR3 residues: CASSRPRGGTDTQYF. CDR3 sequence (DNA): TGTGCCAGCAGTCGACCCCGGGGGGGTACAGATACGCAGTATTTT. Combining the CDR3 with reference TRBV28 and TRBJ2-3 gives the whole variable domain DVKVTQSSRYLVKRTGEKVFLECVQDMDHENMFWYRQDPGLGLRLIYFSYDVKMKEKGDIPEGYSVSREKKERFSLILESASTNQTSMYLCASSRPRGGTDTQYFGPGTRLTVL.